This is a list of T cell receptor beta chains from one sample in a study of PD-L1 blockade in urothelial cancer. Data came from immunoSEQ multiplex PCR; TCRdb stores just in-frame clones and leaves some out. This table holds about 95,000 clones, 90% found once. This material consisted of PBMCs, taken around atezolizumab (anti-PD-L1) treatment. Receptor source: a man in his 60s with urothelial cancer. CDR3s include the opening cysteine and the closing phenylalanine or tryptophan. The D gene is left open where the match is weak. Clone size is not always given. Where it is, it says once, few, many or a class for expanded clones.

TRBV15	TRBJ2-7	once	TRBD1	TGTGCCACCAGCAGGGCAGGGGGCCCCTACGAGCAGTACTTC	CATSRAGGPYEQYF
TRBV6-5	TRBJ2-7	once	TRBD2	TGTGCCAGCAGACCTGCGGGGGGGATATCGGGCGAGCAGTACTTC	CASRPAGGISGEQYF
TRBV13	TRBJ1-4	once	NA	TGTGCCAGCAGCCCGCAGGGCGGGGGTAATGAAAAACTGTTTTTT	CASSPQGGGNEKLFF
TRBV4-2	TRBJ2-2	NA	NA	TGTGCCAGCAGCCAAGATGCGGGGAGTGTCGGGGAGCTGTTTTTT	CASSQDAGSVGELFF
TRBV6-4	TRBJ2-2	NA	NA	TGTGCCAGCAGACTAGACTACACCGGGGAGCTGTTTTTT	CASRLDYTGELFF
TRBV4-3	TRBJ1-6	NA	NA	TGCGCCAGCAGCCAAGAGGAGGGTTGGAATTCACCCCTCCACTTT	CASSQEEGWNSPLHF
TRBV5-1	TRBJ1-2	NA	TRBD1	TGCGCCAGCAGCTTGGCCCCACCGGGACAGAATAGCTATGGCTACACCTTC	CASSLAPPGQNSYGYTF
TRBV5-1	TRBJ1-3	NA	NA	TGCGCCAGCAGCTTGGTGGACCGGGGTTCTGGAAACACCATATATTTT	CASSLVDRGSGNTIYF
TRBV7-9	TRBJ1-6	medium-sized	TRBD1	TGTGCCAGCAGCGTTACCCAGGGGGGTAATTCACCCCTCCACTTT	CASSVTQGGNSPLHF
TRBV2	TRBJ1-2	NA	NA	TGTGCCAGCAGCGACAATGCAGGTGCTTACTATGGCTACACCTTC	CASSDNAGAYYGYTF
TRBV25-1	TRBJ2-7	NA	NA	TGTGCCAGCAGGGGGTCGGGGGAGCAGTACTTC	CASRGSGEQYF
TRBV7-9	TRBJ1-1	NA	NA	TGTGCCAGCAGCTTACTCTCGGCCCCGGAAGGGGCTGAAGCTTTCTTT	CASSLLSAPEGAEAFF
TRBV9	TRBJ2-3	NA	TRBD2	TGTGCCAGCAGCGTAGGTCAGATTGGGCGGGGGATCCGCACAGATACGCAGTATTTT	CASSVGQIGRGIRTDTQYF
TRBV4-2	TRBJ2-5	NA	NA	TGTGCCAGCAGCCAAGGTACAGCGGCGCCCCAAGAGACCCAGTACTTC	CASSQGTAAPQETQYF
TRBV7-2	TRBJ2-2	NA	NA	TGTGCCAGCAGCCCCGGGACTCCGGGGGAGCTGTTTTTT	CASSPGTPGELFF
TRBV19	TRBJ1-1	few	TRBD1	TGTGCCAGTAGTATGGGACAGGGGTCGTTCATGAACACTGAAGCTTTCTTT	CASSMGQGSFMNTEAFF
TRBV5-1	TRBJ2-2	NA	TRBD1	TGCGCCAGCAGCTTGACAGGGGGTTACACCGGGGAGCTGTTTTTT	CASSLTGGYTGELFF
TRBV9	TRBJ2-5	NA	NA	TGTGCCAGCAGCGTCGGTCATTTCGGGGAGACCCAGTACTTC	CASSVGHFGETQYF
TRBV27	TRBJ2-3	NA	TRBD2	TGTGCCAGCAGTTTGCGGGGGGGGCAGAGAGATACGCAGTATTTT	CASSLRGGQRDTQYF
TRBV7-3	TRBJ1-2	once	TRBD1	TGTGCCAGCAGCCCCGACAGGGACTATGGCTACACCTTC	CASSPDRDYGYTF
TRBV7-2	TRBJ2-3	NA	NA	TGTGCCAGCAGCTTGCGCCTGGGAGGTGTGGCAGATACGCAGTATTTT	CASSLRLGGVADTQYF
TRBV19	TRBJ2-7	NA	TRBD1	TGTGCCAGTGCCGGGACAGGGGCCTACGAGCAGTACTTC	CASAGTGAYEQYF
TRBV6-5	TRBJ1-2	NA	NA	TGTGCCAGCAGTTACTCGGGCAGGGGTTATGGCTACACCTTC	CASSYSGRGYGYTF
TRBV10-2	TRBJ1-4	NA	TRBD1	TGCGCCAGCACACCGGGACAGGGCTTTGGTGAAAAACTGTTTTTT	CASTPGQGFGEKLFF
TRBV19	TRBJ1-5	NA	NA	TGTGCCAGTAGTATAGATATCTTGACGAGGACAGCCAGTCAGCCCCAGCATTTT	CASSIDILTRTASQPQHF
TRBV4-1	TRBJ2-7	NA	NA	TGCGCCAGCAGCCAATCGGACATCCCCTCCTACGAGCAGTACTTC	CASSQSDIPSYEQYF
TRBV7-9	TRBJ2-7	NA	TRBD1	TGTGCCAGCAGCTGGGACAGAGCCTCCTACGAGCAGTACTTC	CASSWDRASYEQYF
TRBV7-2	TRBJ2-7	NA	TRBD2	TGTGCCAGCAGCCCTGGGACTAGCGGCGAGCAGTACTTC	CASSPGTSGEQYF
TRBV28	TRBJ1-5	NA	TRBD1	TGTGCCAGCAGTAGGGGGCTGGGACAGCCCCAGCATTTT	CASSRGLGQPQHF
TRBV5-3	TRBJ1-2	NA	NA	TGTGCCAGAAGCTACCGACAGAGCCTCTATGGCTACACCTTC	CARSYRQSLYGYTF
TRBV4-3	TRBJ2-3	once	TRBD2	TGCGCCAGCAGCCACGAACTAGCGGGAGGGCCGGGAGATACGCAGTATTTT	CASSHELAGGPGDTQYF
TRBV29-1	TRBJ2-1	NA	TRBD1	TGCAGCGCCACGGGGCACAGGGGGCGTCGAAATGAGCAGTTCTTC	CSATGHRGRRNEQFF
TRBV6-1	TRBJ1-6	NA	NA	TGTGCCAGCAGAGAAACGGGGTCCGGTTCACCCCTCCACTTT	CASRETGSGSPLHF
TRBV6-5	TRBJ2-3	NA	TRBD1	TGTGCCAGCAGTTCCCGGCCCGGGACAGCGCAGTATTTT	CASSSRPGTAQYF
TRBV6-6	TRBJ2-7	NA	NA	TGTGCCAGCAGCCAACAGGGTATTTACGAGCAGTACTTC	CASSQQGIYEQYF
TRBV29-1	TRBJ2-3	NA	NA	TGCAGCGTGCTAGATTCAGATACGCAGTATTTT	CSVLDSDTQYF
TRBV9	TRBJ2-7	NA	NA	TGTGCCAGCAGCGTAGGAGGGAGCGCCATCTCCTACGAGCAGTACTTC	CASSVGGSAISYEQYF
TRBV25-1	TRBJ1-2	NA	NA	TGTGCCAGCAGTGAATCCCACACGAATACAGGATCCGGCTATGGCTACACCTTC	CASSESHTNTGSGYGYTF
TRBV7-3	TRBJ2-5	NA	TRBD2	TGTGCCAGCAGCTTAATGGCGGGAGGCCAAGAGACCCAGTACTTC	CASSLMAGGQETQYF
TRBV5-6	TRBJ1-1	NA	NA	TGTGCCAGCAGCTTTCGGGAGCCGAACACTGAAGCTTTCTTT	CASSFREPNTEAFF
TRBV7-6	TRBJ2-2	NA	NA	TGTGCCAGCAGCCCCACAGCTATCGGGGAGCTGTTTTTT	CASSPTAIGELFF
TRBV7-2	TRBJ2-1	NA	TRBD1	TGTGCCAGCAGCTTTGCAGGGACAGCCTACAATGAGCAGTTCTTC	CASSFAGTAYNEQFF
TRBV6-1	TRBJ2-1	NA	NA	TGTGCCAGCAGACCCCTAGCTTCTGGCTACAATGAGCAGTTCTTC	CASRPLASGYNEQFF
TRBV9	TRBJ1-3	few	NA	TGTGCCAGCAGCGCCGGGACAACTGGAAACACCATATATTTT	CASSAGTTGNTIYF
TRBV5-1	TRBJ2-3	NA	TRBD1	TGCGCCAGCAGCTTGGAAAGTGACAGGGGCGATACGCAGTATTTT	CASSLESDRGDTQYF
TRBV9	TRBJ2-7	NA	NA	TGTGCCAGCAGCGTAGAGTTAGGGGGATCCGAGCAGTACTTC	CASSVELGGSEQYF
TRBV18	TRBJ2-3	NA	TRBD2	TGTGCCAGCTCACCATTAGCGGGATACACAGATACGCAGTATTTT	CASSPLAGYTDTQYF
TRBV19	TRBJ2-2	once	TRBD2	TGTGCCAGTAGTGGGGGATGGACTAGCGGGTCGGCCGGGGAGCTGTTTTTT	CASSGGWTSGSAGELFF
TRBV9	TRBJ2-1	NA	NA	TGTGCCAGCAGCGTTGGGACTTTTTCCTACAATGAGCAGTTCTTC	CASSVGTFSYNEQFF
TRBV7-2	TRBJ2-2	NA	NA	TGTGCCAGCAGTCGGAGGGACGGTGCGGAGCTGTTTTTT	CASSRRDGAELFF
TRBV5-6	TRBJ2-4	NA	TRBD1	TGTGCCAGCAGCTCCCAAGGGACAGCCGGAGTGGGGGCCAAAAACATTCAGTACTTC	CASSSQGTAGVGAKNIQYF
TRBV19	TRBJ1-3	NA	TRBD1	TGTGCCAGTACCGCTGGCAGGGGGCGTGGAAACACCATATATTTT	CASTAGRGRGNTIYF